This TCR beta chain came from a study of radiation and T cells in renal cell carcinoma. Across the whole study: Nephrectomy followed 15 Gy stereotactic body radiation by 4 weeks.

Described time point: baseline pretreatment blood. Regarding treatment: 15 Gy SBRT to primary tumor, nephrectomy 4 weeks later. After SBRT, blood was collected at 2 and 4 weeks, plus baseline. Germline CDR1 is SGHAT and CDR2 is FQNNGV. The V end was cut by 0 bases, the J end by 6 bases, with 8 bases between. The CDR3 is 13 amino acids. Repertoires were generated with immunoSEQ multiplex PCR, while TCRdb's copy carries only in-frame clones and drops some. The repertoire has approximately 140,000 clones, around four fifths of them found once; the top ten carry around a quarter. The starting material was blood, obtained from a patient whose treatment included radiotherapy and nephrectomy. This chain uses TRBV11-2 with TRBJ1-1; D is ambiguous. The receptor was derived from a woman aged 45-65 years with renal cell carcinoma. The CDR3 DNA follows: TGTGCCAGCAGCTTAGATTCTCAGTCTGAAGCTTTCTTT. Protein: CASSLDSQSEAFF.